Sequencing of this TCR beta chain was carried out in a study of shared clonotypes between healthy human individuals. Sorted-subset replicate PCRs used around 200 ng of genomic DNA. This amount corresponded to about 29,000 T cell genomes. The protocol was immunoSEQ multiplex PCR, while the TCRdb copy is restricted to in-frame clones and leaves out a portion. The repertoire has over 2,000,000 clones, just over 90% of them found once; the top ten carry around 1.7%. The V and J ends lost 5 bases and 2 bases, in that order; junction bases with no gene match: 6. CDR1 is SGDLS, CDR2 YYNGEE, per germline. This CDR3 spans 14 amino acids. Findings of the study overall: Lower generation probabilities were found for non-shared clonotypes than for those shared by all four donors. Estimated richness values were generally larger in naive subsets than in memory subsets.

Naive CD8 populations comprised CD45RO-negative cells positively selected for CCR7, excluding terminally differentiated effector memory CD45RA+ cells. As to this clone: Antigen unknown.

The chain links TRBV9 to TRBJ2-7; 8 bases match TRBD2. The source material was naive CD8+ T cells from PBMCs. The receptor was derived from a man aged 18 to 29 in good health. Some clones in this sample may be carry-over from other donors' samples. The chain's CDR3 is CASSATSGPYEQYF. CDR3 bases: TGTGCCAGCAGTGCAACTAGCGGACCCTACGAGCAGTACTTC.